Below are 14 T cell receptor beta chains sequenced from a single sample in a study of resident and recirculating memory T cells in vitiligo (dated by TCRdb to the late 2010s). The method was the immunoSEQ multiplex PCR assay. Drawn from immuneACCESS, this table holds only the in-frame rearrangements with V and J called that TCRdb kept. Clones are partly lost; checked studies trace under half to an unresolved V gene and leave the rest unexplained. The sample profile shows 40,000 to 45,000 clones; 85% to 95% of them were found once. The ten top clones hold 4.5% of the sample. The specimen was blood. The receptors derive from a male donor with vitiligo.

CDR3 protein: CASSPRGHAVSGNTIYF. Written as DNA, the CDR3 is TGTGCCAGCAGTCCCCGTGGACACGCCGTCTCTGGAAACACCATATATTTT. The chain is built from TRBV11-2 and TRBJ1-3; a possible D gene is TRBD1 (5 bases). Germline lookup yields CDR1 SGHAT and CDR2 FQNNGV. Trimming took off 6 bases at V and 0 bases at J, with 18 bases between the two ends. The CDR3 covers 17 residues.

The gene calls are TRBV5-6 and TRBJ1-2, with TRBD1 matching 9 bases. Germline trimming cut 4 bases from V and 0 bases from J; bases unmatched to any gene: 10. Germline CDR1 and CDR2: SGHDT and YYEEEE. CDR3 length: 17 residues. CDR3 sequence: CASSLRDRDFTNYGYTF. CDR3 sequence (DNA): TGTGCCAGCAGCCTCCGGGACAGGGATTTCACTAACTATGGCTACACCTTC.

The J gene is TRBJ2-7, the V gene TRBV18; 8 nucleotides line up with TRBD2. The ends lost 1 base at V and 6 bases at J; junction bases unmatched: 8. There are 15 residues in the CDR3. The germline gives CDR1 KGHSH, CDR2 LQKENI. The CDR3 DNA follows: TGTGCCAGCTCACCACTAGGAAGCGGGGGTTCCGAGCAGTACTTC. Protein sequence: CASSPLGSGGSEQYF.

The chain joins TRBV4-3 to TRBJ1-2; D ambiguous. CDR1 and CDR2 from the germline V gene are LGHNA and YSLEER. V was shortened by 0 bases and J by 6 bases, with 14 bases between the two germline ends. The CDR3 has 15 amino acids. The CDR3 sequence: CASSQETHRGDGYTF. The CDR3 nucleotides read TGCGCCAGCAGCCAAGAGACCCATCGCGGAGATGGCTACACCTTC.

The chain has TRBV4-3 and TRBJ2-1, with TRBD2 matching over 10 bases. This CDR3 spans 16 amino acids. After removal of 0 bases from V and 4 bases from J, the junction contained 3 bases not matched to a gene. Germline lookup yields CDR1 LGHNA and CDR2 YSLEER. In DNA, the CDR3 is TGCGCCAGCAGCCAAGAGACTAGCGGGTTTTACAATGAGCAGTTCTTC. Its protein is CASSQETSGFYNEQFF.

The V and J genes are TRBV5-6 and TRBJ2-7; 8 nucleotides line up with TRBD1. Losses at the gene ends were 3 bases for V and 1 base for J; bases not matched to a gene: 12. The CDR3 is made up of 17 amino acids. From germline, CDR1 is SGHDT and CDR2 YYEEEE. This CDR3 reads CASSSTRTGMGSYEQYF. CDR3 coding DNA: TGTGCCAGCAGCTCCACCAGGACAGGGATGGGGTCCTACGAGCAGTACTTC.

V is TRBV5-4 and J is TRBJ1-2; weak D call: TRBD1 (5 bases). Germline CDR1 and CDR2: SGHNT and YYREEE (reference sequence). Trimming cost V 4 bases and J 1 base, with 11 bases left between them. CDR3 length: 14 residues. The CDR3 nucleotides are TGTGCCAGCAGCCCCGGGGGGGTTAACTATGGCTACACCTTC. Translated, it gives CASSPGGVNYGYTF. The full variable domain, its missing parts supplied by reference TRBV5-4 and TRBJ1-2, is ETGVTQSPTHLIKTRGQQVTLRCSSQSGHNTVSWYQQALGQGPQFIFQYYREEENGRGNFPPRFSGLQFPNYSSELNVNALELDDSALYLCASSPGGVNYGYTFGSGTRLTVV.

Comment on this clone: Because the CDR3 is missing its conserved closing phenylalanine or tryptophan, this is likely a read error. It is unclear where the CDR3 begins or ends on the DNA, so no DNA is shown, and the CDR3 is as TCRdb lists it. The chain joins TRBV4-2 to TRBJ2-7; the table's D call, TRBD1, was not checked against the DNA. The germline V gene encodes CDR1 LGHNA and CDR2 YNFKEQ. The length of the CDR3 is 13 amino acids, counting both ends. The CDR3 region is CASSQDLGGQLTI.

The rearrangement joins TRBV5-1 to TRBJ2-7, with D possibly being TRBD1 (5 bases). The CDR3 has 14 amino acids. The germline V gene encodes CDR1 SGHRS and CDR2 YFSETQ. V gave up 0 bases and J gave up 5 bases, with 12 bases separating them. CDR3 DNA sequence: TGCGCCAGCAGCTTGGAATCTTCAGGGAACGAGCAGTACTTC. It codes for CASSLESSGNEQYF.

There are a few counts of this clone. J is TRBJ1-6 and V is TRBV14; D is uncertain. From germline, CDR1 is SGHDN and CDR2 FVKESK. There are 14 residues in the CDR3. V lost 2 bases and J lost 5, with 7 bases in between. CDR3 DNA sequence: TGTGCCAGCAGCCAATACAGAAATAATTCACCCCTCCACTTT. Translated, it gives CASSQYRNNSPLHF.

This chain uses TRBV5-1 with TRBJ1-2; 7 nucleotides line up with TRBD1. Germline CDR1 and CDR2: SGHRS and YFSETQ. The junction had 5 bases not matched to a gene; V was cut back by 1 base and J by 5 bases. The CDR3 runs to 14 residues. CDR3 nucleotides: TGCGCCAGCAGCTTGTCTGAGGGGGCGTATGGCTACACCTTC. This encodes CASSLSEGAYGYTF.

The rearrangement joins TRBV5-6 to TRBJ1-2; TRBD1 matches at 7 bases. The germline V gene has CDR1 SGHDT and CDR2 YYEEEE. The V and J ends lost 3 bases and 4 bases, in that order; junction bases with no gene match: 6. The CDR3 extends over 14 amino acids. The CDR3 DNA follows: TGTGCCAGCAGCTGGAGGACAGGACGCTATGGCTACACCTTC. Its translation: CASSWRTGRYGYTF.

The J gene is TRBJ1-2, the V gene TRBV20-1, with 7 bases identical to TRBD1. There are 11 residues in the CDR3. Germline V CDR1 and CDR2: DFQATT, SNEGSKA (reference sequence). The CDR3 is CSPTGRDGYTF. CDR3 DNA sequence: TGCAGCCCGACAGGGAGAGATGGCTACACCTTC.

V is TRBV2 and J is TRBJ1-1; D not certain. Looked up from germline, CDR1 is SNHLY and CDR2 is FYNNEI. V lost 6 bases, J lost 1 base, and 15 bases lay in between. The CDR3 is made up of 15 amino acids. In DNA form, the CDR3 reads TGTGCCAGCAGGCTCAGCCTTTGGGCGAACACTGAAGCTTTCTTT. Residues: CASRLSLWANTEAFF.